This T cell receptor (beta chain) stems from a study of early T cells in non-severe SARS-CoV-2 infection. Across the study: The chains were unpaired, and the sequenced material was bulk RNA from unsorted whole blood.

This clonotype came up a few times. Its antigen is unknown. The protocol attached unique molecular identifiers to individual cDNA molecules. TCRdb reprocessed the 5' RACE reads with MiXCR, giving one entry per CDR3 protein. There are about 64,000 distinct CDR3 sequences in the sample; about 12% occur only once, and about 1.3% lies in the top ten. Study outcomes and limitations: Sequences matched to VDJdb favored anti-spike CD8 responses, while private and CD4 specificities were missed.

Germline assignment: CDR1 GTSNPN and CDR2 SVGIG (reference sequence). The CDR3 is 13 amino acids. V was shortened by 4 bases and J by 4 bases, with 13 bases between the two germline ends. The source is an adult who was a healthcare worker with PCR-confirmed SARS-CoV-2 infection or an uninfected control (not recorded which). This chain uses TRBV30 with TRBJ1-1; D is possibly TRBD1 (5 bases). The specimen was whole blood, collected at baseline. The CDR3 protein is CAWKNPGGTEAFF. DNA of the CDR3: TGTGCCTGGAAAAACCCGGGGGGCACTGAAGCTTTCTTT.